This T cell receptor beta chain was profiled in a study of OX40 agonist ivuxolimab in advanced cancers. Study overall: The study treated patients with ivuxolimab, an agonistic anti-OX40 (CD134) antibody. The study gave patients intravenous ivuxolimab at 0.01 to 10 mg/kg every 2 weeks. Dose-escalation patients were diagnosed with hepatocellular carcinoma, melanoma, renal cell cancer or head and neck cancer.

Some clones are missing from TCRdb's copy, which holds only in-frame ones; the method was immunoSEQ multiplex PCR. The sample has tens of thousands of clones, approximately 88% seen once. The germline V gene has CDR1 LNHDA and CDR2 SQIVND (reference sequence). The CDR3 is 13 amino acids. Trimming took 0 bases from V and 2 from J, leaving 2 bases between them. This clonotype was obtained from an adult with an advanced solid tumor such as melanoma, head and neck, liver or kidney cancer. This sample comprised CD4+ or CD8+ T cells sorted from blood, obtained in a trial of the OX40 agonist ivuxolimab. The V gene is TRBV19, the J gene TRBJ1-3; D not certain. CDR3 bases: TGTGCCAGTAGTATAGATCCTGGAAACACCATATATTTT. Translating gives CASSIDPGNTIYF. Supplemented by reference TRBV19 and TRBJ1-3, the full variable domain reads DGGITQSPKYLFRKEGQNVTLSCEQNLNHDAMYWYRQDPGQGLRLIYYSQIVNDFQKGDIAEGYSVSREKKESFPLTVTSAQKNPTAFYLCASSIDPGNTIYFGEGSWLTVV.